These 9 T cell receptor beta chains originate from one sample sequenced in a study of blood T cells in healthy people across ages. Together with a sample-barcoded 5' primer, a J-beta primer mix was included in a second PCR lasting roughly 6 to 12 cycles. TCRdb ran MiXCR on the 5' RACE reads and lists one entry per CDR3 protein. The table lists 980,000 or so distinct CDR3 sequences, 48% of them singletons. What was sequenced was blood. These TCRs come from a man between 25 and 39 years old in good health.

A remark on this clonotype: One end of the junction fails to match germline, which may point to a read error. This chain joins TRBV4-1 and TRBJ2-5; D gene ambiguous. This CDR3 contains 12 residues. The germline V gene has CDR1 MGHRA and CDR2 YSYEKL. The CDR3 DNA is TGCGCCAGCAGCCTAGACCGAGAGGCCCAGTACTTC. Encoded protein: CASSLDREAQYF.

This clonotype was counted a few times. CDR3 in amino acids: CASSFNRVTEYEQYF. The CDR3 DNA reads TGTGCCAGCAGTTTTAATCGAGTCACGGAATACGAGCAGTACTTC. The chain carries TRBV6-6 and TRBJ2-7; no definite D call. V was pared by 4 bases and J by 4 bases, with 17 bases between. Germline V CDR1 and CDR2: MNHNY, SVGAGI (reference sequence). This CDR3 region has 15 residues.

This clonotype occurred a few times. The chain joins TRBV4-3 to TRBJ2-3; D is unresolved. Germline V gene lookup returns CDR1 LGHNA and CDR2 YSLEER. The CDR3 has 15 residues. V was trimmed by 0 bases and J by 2 bases, leaving 9 bases between them. The CDR3 DNA reads as TGCGCCAGCAGCCAAGAGGCAGGAGTCACAGATACGCAGTATTTT. It specifies CASSQEAGVTDTQYF.

The chain is built from TRBV10-2 and TRBJ2-3, with a tentative D call TRBD2 (6 bases). Germline values: CDR1 WSHSY, CDR2 SAAADI. This CDR3 region has 13 residues. V lost 7 bases and J 5 bases, leaving 13 bases between the germline ends. The CDR3 is CASTPGEIDTQYF. DNA of the CDR3: TGCGCCAGCACTCCGGGGGAGATAGATACGCAGTATTTT.

The count of this clonotype is one. The chain uses TRBV29-1 and TRBJ2-1; possibly TRBD1 or TRBD2 for D (5 bases each). Per germline, CDR1 SQVTM and CDR2 ANQGSEA. CDR3 size: 15 residues. The V and J ends lost 1 base and 5 bases respectively, with 15 bases between them. In DNA form, the CDR3 reads TGCAGCGTTGAAGGGGGGACCAATGGGGACAATGAGCAGTTCTTC. As protein: CSVEGGTNGDNEQFF.

This clonotype was seen a handful of times. The chain employs TRBV6-5 and TRBJ2-7; D is uncertain. V was shortened by 0 bases and J by 0 bases, with 6 bases between the two germline ends. Germline V gene data show CDR1 as MNHEY and CDR2 as SVGAGI. The CDR3 spans 14 residues. CDR3 sequence (DNA): TGTGCCAGCAGTTACTCCCAGGACTCCTACGAGCAGTACTTC. Its translation: CASSYSQDSYEQYF.

This chain joins TRBV3-1 and TRBJ2-1, with 11 bases matching TRBD2. There are 15 residues in the CDR3. Trimming took 2 bases from V and 4 from J; bases not matched to a gene: 1. Germline V gives CDR1 LGHDT, CDR2 YNNKEL (reference sequence). The CDR3 sequence: CASSQIAGGYNEQFF. The CDR3 coding sequence is TGTGCCAGCAGCCAAATAGCGGGGGGGTACAATGAGCAGTTCTTC.

The chain carries TRBV12-3 or TRBV12-4 and TRBJ1-2, with D tentatively TRBD1 (5 bases). V dropped 6 bases and J dropped 0 bases, with 14 bases sitting between them. The CDR3 runs 15 residues. In nucleotides, the CDR3 is TGTGCCAGCAGCGGGACGTATTTAGCTAACTATGGCTACACCTTC. It is translated as CASSGTYLANYGYTF.

About this clonotype: This sequence may be a read error, since a much larger clone differs from it by one base. The rearrangement uses TRBV11-1 and TRBJ2-3, with 7 bases aligning to TRBD1. The CDR3 is 16 amino acids. Germline-derived CDR1 and CDR2 are SGHAT and FQDESV (reference sequence). This chain's CDR3 is CAGSLDSTGHTDTQYF. DNA for the CDR3: TGTGCCGGCAGCTTAGATTCGACAGGGCACACAGATACGCAGTATTTT.